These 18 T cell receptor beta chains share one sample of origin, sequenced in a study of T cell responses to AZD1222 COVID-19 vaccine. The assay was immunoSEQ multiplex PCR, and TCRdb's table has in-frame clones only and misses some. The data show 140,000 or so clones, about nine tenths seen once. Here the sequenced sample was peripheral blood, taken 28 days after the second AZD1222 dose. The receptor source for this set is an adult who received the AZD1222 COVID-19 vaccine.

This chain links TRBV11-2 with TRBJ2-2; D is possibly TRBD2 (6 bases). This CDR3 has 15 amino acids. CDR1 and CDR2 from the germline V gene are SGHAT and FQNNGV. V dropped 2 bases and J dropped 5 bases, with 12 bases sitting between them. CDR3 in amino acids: CASSLTGVGTGELFF. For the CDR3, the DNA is TGTGCCAGCAGCTTAACGGGAGTCGGGACCGGGGAGCTGTTTTTT.

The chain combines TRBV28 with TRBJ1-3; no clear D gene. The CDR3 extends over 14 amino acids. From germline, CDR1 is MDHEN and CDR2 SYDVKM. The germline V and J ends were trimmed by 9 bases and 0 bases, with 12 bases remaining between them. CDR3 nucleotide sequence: TGTGCCAGTTTCCGATATAGCTCTGGAAACACCATATATTTT. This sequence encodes CASFRYSSGNTIYF.

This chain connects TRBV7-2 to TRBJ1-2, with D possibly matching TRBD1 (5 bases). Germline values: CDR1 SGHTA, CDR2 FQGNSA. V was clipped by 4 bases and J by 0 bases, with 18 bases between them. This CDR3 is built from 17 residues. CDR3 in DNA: TGTGCCAGCAGCTCGCTCGCCCCCAGGGTCCCTAACTATGGCTACACCTTC. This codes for CASSSLAPRVPNYGYTF.

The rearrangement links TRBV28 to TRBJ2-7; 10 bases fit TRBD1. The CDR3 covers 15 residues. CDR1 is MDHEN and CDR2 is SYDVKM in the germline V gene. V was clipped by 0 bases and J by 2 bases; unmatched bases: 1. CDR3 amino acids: CASSLWGTGAYEQYF. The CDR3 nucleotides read TGTGCCAGCAGTTTATGGGGGACAGGGGCCTACGAGCAGTACTTC.

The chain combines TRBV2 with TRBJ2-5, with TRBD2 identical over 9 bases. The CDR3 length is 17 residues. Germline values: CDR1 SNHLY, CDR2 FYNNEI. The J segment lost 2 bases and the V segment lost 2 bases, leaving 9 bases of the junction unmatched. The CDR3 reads CASSEMSGLASQETQYF. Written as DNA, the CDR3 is TGTGCCAGCAGTGAAATGTCGGGACTAGCATCTCAAGAGACCCAGTACTTC.

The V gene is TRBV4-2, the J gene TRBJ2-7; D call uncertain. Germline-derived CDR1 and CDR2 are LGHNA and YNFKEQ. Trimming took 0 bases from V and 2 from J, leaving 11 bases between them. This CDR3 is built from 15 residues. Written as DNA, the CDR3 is TGTGCCAGCAGCCAAGAGGTTAGTGAGGCCTACGAGCAGTACTTC. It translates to CASSQEVSEAYEQYF.

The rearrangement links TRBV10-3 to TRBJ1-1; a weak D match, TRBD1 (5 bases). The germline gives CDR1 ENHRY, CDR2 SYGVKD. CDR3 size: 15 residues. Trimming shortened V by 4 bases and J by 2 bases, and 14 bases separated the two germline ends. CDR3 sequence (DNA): TGTGCCATCAGTGGAAGAGAGGGGTTCAACACTGAAGCTTTCTTT. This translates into CAISGREGFNTEAFF.

CDR3: CASSQEWQPSGNTIYF. DNA for the CDR3: TGTGCCAGCAGCCAAGAATGGCAGCCCTCTGGAAACACCATATATTTT. This sequence joins TRBV14 and TRBJ1-3; unclear D gene. The germline gives CDR1 SGHDN, CDR2 FVKESK. The CDR3 is 16 residues long. The V end was cut by 0 bases, the J end by 0 bases, with 9 bases between.

This chain's CDR3 is CSVQGNTEAFF. CDR3 nucleotides: TGCAGCGTTCAGGGGAACACTGAAGCTTTCTTT. This chain links TRBV29-1 with TRBJ1-1; D is perhaps TRBD1 (5 bases). The germline gives CDR1 SQVTM, CDR2 ANQGSEA. CDR3 length: 11 amino acids. V lost 5 bases to trimming and J lost 1 base, with 5 bases between them.

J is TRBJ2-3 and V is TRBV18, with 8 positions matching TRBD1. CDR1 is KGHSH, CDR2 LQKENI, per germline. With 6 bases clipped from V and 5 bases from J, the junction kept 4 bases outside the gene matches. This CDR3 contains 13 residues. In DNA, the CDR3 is TGTGCCAGCTCTCGGGACAGGCTAGATACGCAGTATTTT. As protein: CASSRDRLDTQYF.

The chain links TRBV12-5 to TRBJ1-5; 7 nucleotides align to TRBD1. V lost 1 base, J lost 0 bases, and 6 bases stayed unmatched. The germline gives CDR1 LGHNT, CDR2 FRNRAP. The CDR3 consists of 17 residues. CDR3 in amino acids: CASGLGQGAYSNQPQHF. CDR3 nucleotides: TGTGCTAGTGGTTTGGGACAGGGTGCTTATAGCAATCAGCCCCAGCATTTT.

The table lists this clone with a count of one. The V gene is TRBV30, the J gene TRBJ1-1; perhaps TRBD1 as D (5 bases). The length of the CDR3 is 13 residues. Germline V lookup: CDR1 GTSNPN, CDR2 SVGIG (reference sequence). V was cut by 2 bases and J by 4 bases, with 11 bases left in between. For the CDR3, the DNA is TGTGCCTGGAGTCCAGGGATAAGCACTGAAGCTTTCTTT. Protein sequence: CAWSPGISTEAFF.

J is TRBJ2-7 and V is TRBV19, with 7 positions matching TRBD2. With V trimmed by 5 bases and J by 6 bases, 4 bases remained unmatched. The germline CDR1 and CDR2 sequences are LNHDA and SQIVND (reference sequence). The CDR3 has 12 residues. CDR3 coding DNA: TGTGCCAGTAGTGCGGGGGTGGGCGAGCAGTACTTC. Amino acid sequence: CASSAGVGEQYF.

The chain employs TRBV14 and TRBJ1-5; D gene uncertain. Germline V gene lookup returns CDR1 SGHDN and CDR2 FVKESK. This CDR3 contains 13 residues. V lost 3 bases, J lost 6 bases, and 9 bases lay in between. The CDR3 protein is CASSQGWGQPQHF. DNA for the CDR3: TGTGCCAGCAGCCAGGGGTGGGGTCAGCCCCAGCATTTT.

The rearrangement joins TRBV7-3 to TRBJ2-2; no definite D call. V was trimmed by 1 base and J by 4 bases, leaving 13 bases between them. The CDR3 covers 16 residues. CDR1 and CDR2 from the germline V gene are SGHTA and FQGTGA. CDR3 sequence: CASSLRPSSATGELFF. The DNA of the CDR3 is TGTGCCAGCAGCTTAAGGCCTAGTAGTGCCACCGGGGAGCTGTTTTTT.

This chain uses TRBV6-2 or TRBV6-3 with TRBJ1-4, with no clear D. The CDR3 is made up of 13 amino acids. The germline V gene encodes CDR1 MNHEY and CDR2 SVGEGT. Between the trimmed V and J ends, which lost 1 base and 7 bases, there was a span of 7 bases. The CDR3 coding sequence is TGTGCCAGCAGTTACTACCGAGGTGAAAAACTGTTTTTT. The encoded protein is CASSYYRGEKLFF.

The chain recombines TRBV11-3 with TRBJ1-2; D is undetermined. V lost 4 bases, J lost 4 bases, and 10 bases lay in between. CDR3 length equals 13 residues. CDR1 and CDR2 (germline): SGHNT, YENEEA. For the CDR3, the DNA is TGTGCCAGCAGCTCGCAGCAACGCTATGGCTACACCTTC. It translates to CASSSQQRYGYTF.

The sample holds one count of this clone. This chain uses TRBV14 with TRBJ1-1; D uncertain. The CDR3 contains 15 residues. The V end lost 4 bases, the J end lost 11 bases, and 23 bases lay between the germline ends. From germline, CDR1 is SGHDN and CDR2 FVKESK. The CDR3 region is CASSPQTPTCGGAFF. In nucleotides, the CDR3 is TGTGCCAGCAGCCCTCAGACCCCCACCTGTGGTGGGGCTTTCTTT.